Listed here are 28 T cell receptor beta chains from one sample, sequenced in a study of low-dose radiotherapy and immunotherapy resistance in tumors. First-strand cDNA used TRAV- and TRBV-specific primers, covering alpha and beta chains. The PCR that amplified TCRs ran for 15 to 25 cycles, relying on a constant-region primer and a V-primer adapter. TCRdb re-analysed the reads in MiXCR, keeping a single row per CDR3 protein. Of approximately 89,000 distinct CDR3 sequences listed, 18% were seen once; the top ten hold over 4.5%. Time point: before trial treatment. The sample here was PBMCs, taken before treatment. All receptors come from a male donor with prostate cancer.

Worth noting for this clonotype: Only one base separates this from a far larger clonotype, so it likely reflects a read error. The chain employs TRBV24-1 and TRBJ2-7; no reliable D call. The V end lost 1 base, the J end lost 7 bases, and 19 bases lay between the germline ends. CDR1 KGHDR and CDR2 SFDVKD come from the germline V gene. The CDR3 consists of 16 residues. CDR3 in amino acids: CATSDFGPSSYNEQYF. The CDR3 bases are TGTGCCACCAGTGATTTTGGCCCGAGCTCCTACAATGAGCAGTACTTC.

This clonotype qualifies as medium-sized. V gene TRBV20-1 combines with J gene TRBJ1-5; the D is unclear. V was cut by 5 bases and J by 4 bases, with 12 bases left in between. In germline, CDR1 is DFQATT, CDR2 SNEGSKA (reference sequence). This CDR3 has 13 amino acids. CDR3: CSAGGKGNQPQHF. The CDR3 region has the DNA TGCAGTGCTGGCGGGAAGGGTAATCAGCCCCAGCATTTT.

This clonotype was recorded at least ten times. The CDR3 DNA sequence: TGCGCCAGCAGCCAAGAGTTCCAGGGGGTAACTGAAGCTTTCTTT. Protein sequence: CASSQEFQGVTEAFF. The rearrangement joins TRBV4-1 to TRBJ1-1, with 7 bases fitting TRBD1. Losses at the gene ends were 0 bases for V and 5 bases for J; bases not matched to a gene: 6. From germline, CDR1 is MGHRA and CDR2 YSYEKL. CDR3 length equals 15 residues.

V usage is TRBV12-3 or TRBV12-4 and J usage is TRBJ2-7; 11 nucleotides line up with TRBD2. V was pared by 5 bases and J by 7 bases, with 7 bases of the junction left unmatched. The CDR3 loop spans 14 amino acids. CDR3 nucleotides: TGTGCCAGCAGTACGACTAGCGGGGACTATGAGCAGTACTTC. As protein: CASSTTSGDYEQYF.

This clonotype is a singleton in its sample. This chain connects TRBV11-2 to TRBJ1-5; tentatively, D is TRBD1 (5 bases). The germline CDR1 and CDR2 sequences are SGHAT and FQNNGV. Trimming shortened V by 4 bases and J by 9 bases, and 10 bases separated the two germline ends. The CDR3 contains 12 residues. This CDR3 reads CASSYFQGPQHF. The DNA for the CDR3 is TGTGCCAGCAGCTATTTCCAGGGGCCCCAGCATTTT.

As concerns this clonotype: A far larger clone is one nucleotide away, so this likely arose from a read error. The gene calls are TRBV11-1 and TRBJ2-1; 12 bases align to TRBD2. Germline V gene sequence: CDR1 SGHAT, CDR2 FQDESV (reference sequence). CDR3 length: 16 residues. V trimming: 5 bases; J trimming: 6 bases; junction bases outside the gene matches: 8. The CDR3 DNA follows: TGTGCCAGCAGCCCACGACTAGCGGGGGTCCTCAATGAGCAGTTCTTC. Amino acid sequence: CASSPRLAGVLNEQFF.

The chain carries TRBV11-2 and TRBJ2-7, with TRBD2 matching over 9 bases. The germline gives CDR1 SGHAT, CDR2 FQNNGV. J lost 3 bases, V lost 2 bases, and 11 bases had no gene match. This CDR3 contains 17 residues. The CDR3 nucleotides read TGTGCCAGCAGCTTAACAGACTCGGCTAGCGGGAACTACGAGCAGTACTTC. This codes for CASSLTDSASGNYEQYF.

In its sample, this clonotype was seen many times. The chain carries TRBV5-1 and TRBJ2-3; D gene ambiguous. V was trimmed by 2 bases and J by 0 bases, leaving 7 bases between them. Looked up from germline, CDR1 is SGHRS and CDR2 is YFSETQ. The CDR3 is 14 amino acids. The CDR3 reads CASSFYGSTDTQYF. In DNA form, the CDR3 reads TGCGCCAGCAGCTTCTACGGAAGCACAGATACGCAGTATTTT.

This clonotype was counted many times. This rearrangement joins TRBV7-3 to TRBJ2-3, with 7 nucleotides matching TRBD2. The CDR3 spans 15 residues. V was pared by 5 bases and J by 2 bases, with 7 bases of the junction left unmatched. Germline V gene sequence: CDR1 SGHTA, CDR2 FQGTGA. For the CDR3, the DNA is TGTGCCAGCAGCCCATGGGGGGGAAACACAGATACGCAGTATTTT. The encoded protein is CASSPWGGNTDTQYF.

This clonotype was seen a handful of times. The chain links TRBV18 to TRBJ1-2, with no clear D. CDR3 length equals 15 residues. Deletions cut 2 bases from V and 3 bases from J, with 13 bases between. The germline CDR1 and CDR2 sequences are KGHSH and LQKENI. CDR3 loop: CASSPDRRPHYGYTF. The CDR3, as DNA: TGTGCCAGCTCACCAGATAGGAGACCGCACTATGGCTACACCTTC. Looking up the rest from reference TRBV18 and TRBJ1-2 gives the full variable domain: NAGVMQNPRHLVRRRGQEARLRCSPMKGHSHVYWYRQLPEEGLKFMVYLQKENIIDESGMPKERFSAEFPKEGPSILRIQQVVRGDSAAYFCASSPDRRPHYGYTFGSGTRLTVV.

This clonotype was counted many times. J is TRBJ2-3 and V is TRBV20-1; 8 bases match TRBD2. The CDR3 loop spans 17 amino acids. Germline assignment: CDR1 DFQATT and CDR2 SNEGSKA (reference sequence). V trimming: 0 bases; J trimming: 1 base; junction bases outside the gene matches: 9. CDR3 sequence (DNA): TGCAGTGCTAGAGATGTAAAGGGTAGCGGGGGCACAGATACGCAGTATTTT. The encoded protein is CSARDVKGSGGTDTQYF.

This clonotype was observed at least ten times. CDR3 sequence (DNA): TGTGCCAGCAGCTTAGAGGGACCAGGTGGCAGGCAGCCCCAGCATTTT. It codes for CASSLEGPGGRQPQHF. The V gene is TRBV7-2, the J gene TRBJ1-5; tentative D call: TRBD1 (5 bases). Germline V gives CDR1 SGHTA, CDR2 FQGNSA. This CDR3 has 16 amino acids. The V end was cut by 1 base, the J end by 7 bases, with 17 bases between. The full variable domain, with the rest looked up from reference TRBV7-2 and TRBJ1-5, is GAGVSQSPSNKVTEKGKDVELRCDPISGHTALYWYRQSLGQGLEFLIYFQGNSAPDKSGLPSDRFSAERTGGSVSTLTIQRTQQEDSAVYLCASSLEGPGGRQPQHFGDGTRLSIL.

This clonotype was detected many times. The V call is TRBV7-2, the J call TRBJ1-6, with D perhaps matching TRBD1 (5 bases). The germline V gene encodes CDR1 SGHTA and CDR2 FQGNSA. The CDR3 has 14 residues. Trimming pared 5 bases from V and 5 bases from J, leaving 10 bases between. Written as DNA, the CDR3 is TGTGCCAGCAGCGGGACGGGTAATAATTCACCCCTCCACTTT. Protein sequence: CASSGTGNNSPLHF.

This clonotype was observed at least ten times. CDR3 nucleotides: TGTGCCAGCAGAAACGGGAGCCAGGCACGGGAGACCCAGTACTTC. Residues: CASRNGSQARETQYF. The chain combines TRBV2 with TRBJ2-5, with D possibly TRBD2 on 6 matching bases. Germline lookup yields CDR1 SNHLY and CDR2 FYNNEI. The germline V and J ends were trimmed by 6 bases and 5 bases, with 19 bases remaining between them. This CDR3 comprises 15 residues.

This clonotype has ten or more counts. J is TRBJ1-5 and V is TRBV6-1; a weak D match, TRBD1 (5 bases). This CDR3 has 13 residues. In germline, CDR1 is MNHNS, CDR2 SASEGT. V gave up 6 bases and J gave up 5 bases, with 11 bases separating them. The CDR3 nucleotides read TGTGCCAGCAGGTGGGGGACGGATCAGCCCCAGCATTTT. Protein sequence: CASRWGTDQPQHF.

Ten or more counts support this clonotype. The rearrangement uses TRBV6-2 or TRBV6-3 and TRBJ2-5; 7 bases fit TRBD2. CDR1 and CDR2 from the germline V gene are MNHEY and SVGEGT. CDR3 length: 17 amino acids. V lost 2 bases and J lost 1; bases outside the gene matches: 10. The CDR3 bases are TGTGCCAGCAGTTACCTCCTAGCGGAAGGATTCCAAGAGACCCAGTACTTC. Amino acid sequence: CASSYLLAEGFQETQYF.

This clonotype was detected ten times or more. The chain employs TRBV20-1 and TRBJ2-2; no clear D gene. Germline lookup yields CDR1 DFQATT and CDR2 SNEGSKA (reference sequence). The CDR3 spans 16 residues. V was clipped by 3 bases and J by 0 bases, with 14 bases between them. The DNA for the CDR3 is TGCAGTGCTAGCAAAGGCAAGAACTCGAACACCGGGGAGCTGTTTTTT. It yields the protein CSASKGKNSNTGELFF.

V gene TRBV7-9 combines with J gene TRBJ2-1, with D perhaps matching TRBD1 (6 bases). Germline lookup yields CDR1 SEHNR and CDR2 FQNEAQ (reference sequence). V was shortened by 5 bases and J by 8 bases, with 22 bases between the two germline ends. CDR3 length: 16 amino acids. DNA of the CDR3: TGTGCCAGCAGCGATAGTACAGGGCGCCTAAGGGATGAGCAGTTCTTC. It translates to CASSDSTGRLRDEQFF. Supplemented by reference TRBV7-9 and TRBJ2-1, the full variable domain reads DTGVSQNPRHKITKRGQNVTFRCDPISEHNRLYWYRQTLGQGPEFLTYFQNEAQLEKSRLLSDRFSAERPKGSFSTLEIQRTEQGDSAMYLCASSDSTGRLRDEQFFGPGTRLTVL.

This clonotype appeared a few times. The chain combines TRBV5-4 with TRBJ2-5, with 8 bases aligning to TRBD1. V lost 3 bases to trimming and J lost 3 bases; unmatched junction nucleotides: 1. Germline V gene sequence: CDR1 SGHNT, CDR2 YYREEE (reference sequence). This CDR3 contains 13 residues. The CDR3 DNA follows: TGTGCCAGCAGCTGGACAGGGAAAGAGACCCAGTACTTC. It yields the protein CASSWTGKETQYF. Using reference TRBV5-4 and TRBJ2-5 for the parts outside the CDR3, the full variable domain is ETGVTQSPTHLIKTRGQQVTLRCSSQSGHNTVSWYQQALGQGPQFIFQYYREEENGRGNFPPRFSGLQFPNYSSELNVNALELDDSALYLCASSWTGKETQYFGPGTRLLVL.

This clonotype was found many times. The chain employs TRBV14 and TRBJ2-3; 9 bases agree with TRBD1. Germline V gene lookup returns CDR1 SGHDN and CDR2 FVKESK. J was trimmed by 4 bases and V by 4 bases; bases with no gene match: 6. The CDR3 has 15 amino acids. The CDR3 region is CASSRPGQGADTQYF. DNA for the CDR3: TGTGCCAGCAGCCGCCCGGGACAGGGAGCAGATACGCAGTATTTT. Full variable domain (remainder filled in from reference TRBV14 and TRBJ2-3): EAGVTQFPSHSVIEKGQTVTLRCDPISGHDNLYWYRRVMGKEIKFLLHFVKESKQDESGMPNNRFLAERTGGTYSTLKVQPAELEDSGVYFCASSRPGQGADTQYFGPGTRLTVL.

This clonotype was found many times. The V call is TRBV12-3 or TRBV12-4, the J call TRBJ1-1, with 9 nucleotides matching TRBD1. The CDR3 is made up of 15 amino acids. After removal of 5 bases from V and 3 bases from J, the junction contained 7 bases not matched to a gene. CDR3 residues: CASSRGQGRYTEAFF. In DNA form, the CDR3 reads TGTGCCAGCAGTCGGGGACAGGGTCGTTACACTGAAGCTTTCTTT.

This clonotype was recorded many times. Its ends do not fully match the called genes, so a read error is possible. J is TRBJ2-5 and V is TRBV20-1; 14 positions match TRBD2. This CDR3 is 12 amino acids long. CDR1 DFQATT and CDR2 SNEGSKA come from the germline V gene (reference sequence). CDR3 amino acids: CGLAGGRETQYF. The DNA of the CDR3 is TGTGGACTAGCGGGAGGCAGAGAGACCCAGTACTTC.

To note about this clonotype: One base away lies a much larger clone, so this may be a sequencing read error. V usage is TRBV7-3 and J usage is TRBJ2-7; D is possibly TRBD2 (7 bases). CDR1 SGHTA and CDR2 FQGTGA come from the germline V gene. The CDR3 runs 15 residues. The V end lost 2 bases, the J end lost 7 bases, and 18 bases lay between the germline ends. The CDR3 coding sequence is TGTGCCAGCAGCTTAGGGGGGGGGGGCCACAATGAGCAGTACTTC. Residues: CASSLGGGGHNEQYF.

Many counts were recorded for this clonotype. The chain has TRBV14 and TRBJ1-1, with D uncertain. Trimming pared 0 bases from V and 9 bases from J, leaving 11 bases between. The germline V gene has CDR1 SGHDN and CDR2 FVKESK. The CDR3 sequence is 13 residues long. CDR3 amino acids: CASSQDLGLKAFF. The CDR3 DNA reads TGTGCCAGCAGCCAAGATCTGGGCCTCAAAGCTTTCTTT.

Many counts were recorded for this clonotype. The gene calls are TRBV5-1 and TRBJ2-2; TRBD1 might be the D (6 bases). The length of the CDR3 is 14 residues. Germline V gene lookup returns CDR1 SGHRS and CDR2 YFSETQ. Trimming left V 4 bases short and J 3 bases short, with 10 bases between. The CDR3 region is CASSGSGDTGELFF. The CDR3 nucleotides are TGCGCCAGCAGCGGGTCAGGGGACACCGGGGAGCTGTTTTTT.

This clonotype was seen at least ten times. The chain recombines TRBV19 with TRBJ1-2; TRBD1 matches 7 bases. Germline V gene lookup returns CDR1 LNHDA and CDR2 SQIVND (reference sequence). The CDR3 consists of 17 residues. Trimming took 7 bases from V and 0 from J; bases not matched to a gene: 14. The CDR3 sequence: CASTPSGGGASNYGYTF. As DNA, the CDR3 is TGTGCCAGTACCCCCTCGGGAGGGGGCGCGTCTAACTATGGCTACACCTTC.

This clonotype was observed many times. V and J are TRBV27 and TRBJ1-1, with TRBD1 identical over 8 bases. The CDR3 runs 14 residues. Germline values: CDR1 MNHEY, CDR2 SMNVEV (reference sequence). With 3 bases clipped from V and 2 bases from J, the junction kept 2 bases outside the gene matches. CDR3 DNA: TGTGCCAGCAGTTTGGACAGGGTTAACACTGAAGCTTTCTTT. Protein sequence: CASSLDRVNTEAFF.

This clonotype was observed many times. The V call is TRBV20-1, the J call TRBJ1-5; 8 nucleotides line up with TRBD1. Germline V CDR1 and CDR2: DFQATT, SNEGSKA (reference sequence). The CDR3 extends over 13 amino acids. CDR3: CRVDRGVGQPQHF. CDR3 bases: TGCAGGGTAGACAGGGGAGTGGGTCAGCCCCAGCATTTT.